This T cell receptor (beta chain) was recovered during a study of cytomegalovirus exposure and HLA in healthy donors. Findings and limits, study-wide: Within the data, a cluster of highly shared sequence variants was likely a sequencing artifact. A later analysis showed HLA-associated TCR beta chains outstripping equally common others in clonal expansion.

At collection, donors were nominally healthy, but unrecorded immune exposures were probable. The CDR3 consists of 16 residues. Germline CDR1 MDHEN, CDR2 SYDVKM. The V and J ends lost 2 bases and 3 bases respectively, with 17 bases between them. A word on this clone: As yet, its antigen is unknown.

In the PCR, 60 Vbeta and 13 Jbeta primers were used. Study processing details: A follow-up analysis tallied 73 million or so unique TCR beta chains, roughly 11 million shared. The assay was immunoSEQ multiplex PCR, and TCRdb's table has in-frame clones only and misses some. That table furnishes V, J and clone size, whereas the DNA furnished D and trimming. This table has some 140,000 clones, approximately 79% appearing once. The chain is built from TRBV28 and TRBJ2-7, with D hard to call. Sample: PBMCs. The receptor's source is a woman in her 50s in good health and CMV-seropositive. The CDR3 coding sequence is TGTGCCAGCAGTTTAAGGATTGGGCAGATGAACTACGAGCAGTACTTC. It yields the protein CASSLRIGQMNYEQYF.